This T cell receptor (beta chain) was sequenced in a study of control samples from healthy donors and cancer patients. This CDR3 has 13 amino acids. The V end was cut by 6 bases, the J end by 2 bases, with 10 bases between. The table lists this clone with a count of one. Other nucleotide sequences from this sample produce the same CDR3. TCRdb's table, derived via immunoSEQ multiplex PCR, lists solely in-frame clones and lacks some. The sample holds approximately 150,000 clones, roughly 88% seen once. The chain joins TRBV12-3 or TRBV12-4 to TRBJ2-5; D is unresolved. This receptor was taken from a man between 18 and 35 years old in good health. The sequenced sample was blood. The CDR3 DNA is TGTGCCAGCAGCTCAGGAACACAAGAGACCCAGTACTTC. This translates into CASSSGTQETQYF.